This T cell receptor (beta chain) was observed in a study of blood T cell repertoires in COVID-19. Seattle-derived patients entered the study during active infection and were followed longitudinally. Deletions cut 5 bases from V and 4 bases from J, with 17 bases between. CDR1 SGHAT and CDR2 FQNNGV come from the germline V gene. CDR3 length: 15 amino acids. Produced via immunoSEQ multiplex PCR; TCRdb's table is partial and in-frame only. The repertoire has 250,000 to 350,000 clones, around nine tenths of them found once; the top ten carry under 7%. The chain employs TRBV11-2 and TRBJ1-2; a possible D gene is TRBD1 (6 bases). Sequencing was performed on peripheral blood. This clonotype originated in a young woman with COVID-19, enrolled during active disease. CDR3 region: CASSTRDTFIYGYTF. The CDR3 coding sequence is TGTGCCAGCAGCACACGGGACACCTTTATCTATGGCTACACCTTC. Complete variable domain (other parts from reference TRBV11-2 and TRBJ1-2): EAGVAQSPRYKIIEKRQSVAFWCNPISGHATLYWYQQILGQGPKLLIQFQNNGVVDDSQLPKDRFSAERLKGVDSTLKIQPAKLEDSAVYLCASSTRDTFIYGYTFGSGTRLTVV.